The next 11 T cell receptor beta chains were all read from a single sample in a study of response to subunit inactivated influenza vaccine. TCRdb used MiXCR to reprocess the RT-PCR reads, holding one entry per CDR3 protein. The data contain about 650,000 distinct CDR3 sequences, more than 15% of them singletons. The sequencing here drew on PBMCs from blood, taken 12 days after vaccination. These receptor sequences come from a man aged 45-65 years who received an inactivated influenza vaccine.

This clonotype occurred a few times. The V and J genes are TRBV11-1 and TRBJ2-7; 7 bases map to TRBD2. There are 15 residues in the CDR3. Germline V gives CDR1 SGHAT, CDR2 FQDESV (reference sequence). V was clipped by 2 bases and J by 2 bases; unmatched bases: 6. CDR3 DNA sequence: TGTGCCAGCAGCTTAATTTCTAGCGGAACCTACGAGCAGTACTTC. This codes for CASSLISSGTYEQYF.

The CDR3 region has the DNA TGCGCCAGCAGTGAATTCAGGGTCCACGAGCAGTACTTC. The encoded protein is CASSEFRVHEQYF. This chain joins TRBV10-2 and TRBJ2-7; maybe TRBD1 (5 bases). The CDR3 length is 13 residues. V was pared by 3 bases and J by 5 bases, with 11 bases between. The V gene's germline CDR1 is WSHSY and CDR2 SAAADI.

The chain has TRBV4-2 and TRBJ1-1; D not resolved. Trimming cost V 1 base and J 1 base, with 13 bases left between them. The CDR3 extends over 16 amino acids. Germline V CDR1 and CDR2: LGHNA, YNFKEQ. The CDR3 DNA reads TGTGCCAGCAGCCAAGCTGACATTTCTTGGAACACTGAAGCTTTCTTT. It codes for CASSQADISWNTEAFF.

V gene TRBV6-1 combines with J gene TRBJ1-1; 7 bases match TRBD1. Trimming at V came to 3 bases and at J to 1 base, leaving 2 bases not matched to a gene. There are 14 residues in the CDR3. Per germline, CDR1 MNHNS and CDR2 SASEGT. The CDR3: CASSETGRNTEAFF. The CDR3 DNA sequence: TGTGCCAGCAGTGAGACAGGGCGGAACACTGAAGCTTTCTTT.

The J gene is TRBJ2-3, the V gene TRBV28, with 8 positions matching TRBD1. The V and J ends lost 7 bases and 2 bases, in that order; junction bases with no gene match: 5. This CDR3 region has 14 residues. CDR1 and CDR2 (germline): MDHEN, SYDVKM. The CDR3 DNA reads TGTGCCAGCAAAGACAGGGGACACACAGATACGCAGTATTTT. It translates to CASKDRGHTDTQYF.

This clonotype was detected only a few times. The V call is TRBV10-1, the J call TRBJ2-3, with TRBD1 as a possible D gene (6 bases). The ends were cut back, 0 bases at V and 0 bases at J, with 16 bases in the middle. There are 18 residues in the CDR3. Per germline, CDR1 WNHNN and CDR2 SYGVQD (reference sequence). For the CDR3, the DNA is TGCGCCAGCAGTGAGTCCATTCGGTGGGGGCCCAGCACAGATACGCAGTATTTT. It encodes CASSESIRWGPSTDTQYF.

This clonotype was observed a handful of times. The chain carries TRBV5-1 and TRBJ2-1, with no clear D. Looked up from germline, CDR1 is SGHRS and CDR2 is YFSETQ. The CDR3 length is 14 residues. V lost 1 base and J 5 bases, leaving 10 bases between the germline ends. The CDR3: CASSLSTANNEQFF. The DNA of the CDR3 is TGCGCCAGCAGCTTGTCGACGGCCAACAATGAGCAGTTCTTC.

There are a few counts of this clonotype. The chain employs TRBV6-4 and TRBJ2-1, with 7 bases that match TRBD1. The germline gives CDR1 MRHNA, CDR2 SNTAGT. The CDR3 contains 15 residues. J gave up 0 bases and V 5 bases, and 4 bases lay outside the gene matches. The DNA for the CDR3 is TGTGCCAGCAGTCGGGACAGCAGCTCCTACAATGAGCAGTTCTTC. It is translated as CASSRDSSSYNEQFF.

V usage is TRBV12-3 or TRBV12-4 and J usage is TRBJ1-2; TRBD1 matches at 7 bases. CDR3 length equals 15 residues. Losses at the gene ends were 3 bases for V and 2 bases for J; bases not matched to a gene: 6. DNA for the CDR3: TGTGCCAGCAGTTTGGGGCAGGGGGTGAACTATGGCTACACCTTC. It translates to CASSLGQGVNYGYTF.

V usage is TRBV12-2 and J usage is TRBJ1-5; the DNA was not compared with TRBD1, the D call given in the table. TRBV12-2 is a pseudogene. This CDR3 is built from 17 residues. The CDR3 protein is CASRLYMGGTSNQPQHF. Written as DNA, the CDR3 is TGTGCAAGTCGCTTATATATGGGGGGTACTAGCAATCAGCCCCAGCATTTT.

The V and J genes are TRBV5-1 and TRBJ2-7; the D gene could be TRBD1 or TRBD2 (7 bases each). The germline V and J ends were trimmed by 4 bases and 6 bases, with 17 bases remaining between them. This CDR3 is 14 amino acids long. Germline V gene lookup returns CDR1 SGHRS and CDR2 YFSETQ. The CDR3 sequence is CASSKQGTTGEQYF. The DNA of the CDR3 is TGCGCCAGCAGCAAACAGGGGACTACGGGCGAGCAGTACTTC.